Presented here are 18 T cell receptor beta chains from one specimen sequenced in a study of beta chain features in type 1 diabetes. The study reverse transcribed the entire isolated RNA, so it sequenced expressed TCRB transcripts. Data came from immunoSEQ multiplex PCR; TCRdb stores just in-frame clones and leaves some out. The table shows hundreds of thousands of clones, with roughly an eighth occurring only once. Specimen: naive CD4+ T cells from blood. All receptors derive from a young woman in good health.

This clone was seen a few times. The rearrangement joins TRBV15 to TRBJ2-7, with unresolved D. CDR1 is LNHNV and CDR2 is YYDKDF in the germline V gene (reference sequence). V was trimmed by 1 base and J by 2 bases, leaving 6 bases between them. There are 13 residues in the CDR3. CDR3 loop: CATSRGAAYEQYV. For the CDR3, the DNA is TGTGCCACCAGCAGAGGGGCGGCCTACGAGCAGTACGTC.

This clone was seen more than once but under ten times. This chain joins TRBV6-4 and TRBJ2-1; 10 bases are a match to TRBD1. This CDR3 has 16 amino acids. Germline V gene data show CDR1 as MRHNA and CDR2 as SNTAGT. J was trimmed by 4 bases and V by 4 bases; bases with no gene match: 7. CDR3 sequence reads: CASSAPTGGEYNEQFF. CDR3 DNA: TGTGCCAGCAGTGCCCCGACAGGGGGCGAGTACAATGAGCAGTTCTTC.

The chain is built from TRBV5-1 and TRBJ1-6, with D possibly matching TRBD1 (5 bases). The germline V and J ends were trimmed by 3 bases and 3 bases, with 10 bases remaining between them. There are 15 residues in the CDR3. Per germline, CDR1 SGHRS and CDR2 YFSETQ. The CDR3 sequence: CASSWDGNYNSPLHF. As DNA, the CDR3 is TGCGCCAGCAGCTGGGACGGAAACTATAATTCACCCCTCCACTTT.

The chain is built from TRBV30 and TRBJ2-7; tentative D call: TRBD1 (7 bases). Germline loops: CDR1 GTSNPN, CDR2 SVGIG (reference sequence). The CDR3 is 12 residues long. V was pared by 2 bases and J by 6 bases, with 11 bases between. CDR3 amino acids: CAWSRGDSEQYF. CDR3 bases: TGTGCCTGGAGTAGGGGGGACAGCGAGCAGTACTTC.

J is TRBJ2-5 and V is TRBV7-3, with 12 nucleotides matching TRBD2. Germline CDR1 SGHTA, CDR2 FQGTGA. The ends lost 3 bases at V and 7 bases at J; junction bases unmatched: 3. CDR3 size: 14 residues. CDR3 sequence: CASSLTSGSATQYF. The DNA for the CDR3 is TGTGCCAGCAGCTTGACTAGCGGGAGTGCGACCCAGTACTTC.

The genes are TRBV29-1 and TRBJ2-1, with D perhaps TRBD1 (6 bases). CDR1 is SQVTM and CDR2 is ANQGSEA in the germline V gene. Trimming removed 4 bases at V and 4 bases at J, with 20 bases between. The CDR3 has 16 residues. As DNA, the CDR3 is TGCAGCGTTGGACCTACCGGGACAACGGGTTACAATGAGCAGTTCTTC. It encodes CSVGPTGTTGYNEQFF.

This clone turned up a few times. The CDR3 DNA reads as TGTGCCAGCAGCTTAGAGGACAGGGCCCTCCCCACAGATACGCAGTATTTT. Amino acids: CASSLEDRALPTDTQYF. V gene TRBV11-3 combines with J gene TRBJ2-3; 8 bases agree with TRBD1. Germline loops: CDR1 SGHNT, CDR2 YENEEA. The CDR3 totals 17 residues. V lost 0 bases and J lost 2; bases outside the gene matches: 7. Using reference TRBV11-3 and TRBJ2-3 for the parts outside the CDR3, the full variable domain is EAGVVQSPRYKIIEKKQPVAFWCNPISGHNTLYWYLQNLGQGPELLIRYENEEAVDDSQLPKDRFSAERLKGVDSTLKIQPAELGDSAVYLCASSLEDRALPTDTQYFGPGTRLTVL.

This clone was seen only a few times. The rearrangement uses TRBV28 and TRBJ1-5; D remains ambiguous. Germline V CDR1 and CDR2: MDHEN, SYDVKM. This CDR3 has 12 amino acids. Trimming pared 5 bases from V and 6 bases from J, leaving 8 bases between. CDR3 sequence: CASSTTGQPQHF. The CDR3 region has the DNA TGTGCCAGCAGTACCACCGGTCAGCCCCAGCATTTT. The variable domain in full, with the rest retrieved from reference TRBV28 and TRBJ1-5, is DVKVTQSSRYLVKRTGEKVFLECVQDMDHENMFWYRQDPGLGLRLIYFSYDVKMKEKGDIPEGYSVSREKKERFSLILESASTNQTSMYLCASSTTGQPQHFGDGTRLSIL.

This clone has only a few counts. This sequence joins TRBV6-5 and TRBJ2-4; 8 bases line up with TRBD1. This CDR3 contains 15 residues. J lost 9 bases, V lost 0 bases, and 7 bases had no gene match. Germline V lookup: CDR1 MNHEY, CDR2 SVGAGI. The CDR3 protein is CASSYSPTGVTIQYF. The DNA of the CDR3 is TGTGCCAGCAGTTACTCGCCGACAGGGGTTACCATTCAGTACTTC.

This clone appeared a few times. The rearrangement links TRBV11-2 to TRBJ2-3, with 8 bases fitting TRBD2. Trimming removed 1 base from V and 4 bases from J; junction bases left unmatched: 13. This CDR3 is built from 18 residues. Germline V gene sequence: CDR1 SGHAT, CDR2 FQNNGV. In DNA, the CDR3 is TGTGCCAGCAGCTTAGGTTGGGCCAGCGGGAGTCAAGCAGATACGCAGTATTTT. Its translation is CASSLGWASGSQADTQYF.

On this clone itself: Different DNA sequences within this sample yield the same CDR3. The V call is TRBV4-3, the J call TRBJ2-3, with no clear D. The CDR3 is made up of 13 amino acids. The germline CDR1 and CDR2 sequences are LGHNA and YSLEER. V was trimmed by 0 bases and J by 6 bases, leaving 7 bases between them. The CDR3 nucleotides are TGCGCCAGCAGCCAAGAGGGCGCGGATACGCAGTATTTT. Translated: CASSQEGADTQYF.

J is TRBJ2-7 and V is TRBV28, with 9 bases matching TRBD1. The trim removed 5 bases at V and 7 bases at J, leaving 12 bases unmatched. CDR1 is MDHEN, CDR2 SYDVKM, per germline. This CDR3 comprises 15 residues. DNA for the CDR3: TGTGCCAGCAGTCCCCGACAGGGGGGAAGGGATGAGCAGTACGTC. Its translation is CASSPRQGGRDEQYV.

Only a few counts were recorded for this clone. The rearrangement uses TRBV9 and TRBJ1-5; D not certain. The CDR3 covers 14 residues. Looked up from germline, CDR1 is SGDLS and CDR2 is YYNGEE. V lost 3 bases, J lost 5 bases, and 12 bases lay in between. DNA of the CDR3: TGTGCCAGCAGCGCCGGGCCCATACATCAGCCCCAGCATTTT. The encoded protein is CASSAGPIHQPQHF.

The rearrangement uses TRBV4-1 and TRBJ2-7; D may be TRBD1 (6 bases). The CDR3 is 16 residues long. Germline V gene lookup returns CDR1 MGHRA and CDR2 YSYEKL. Trimming took 4 bases from V and 0 from J, leaving 16 bases between them. The CDR3 protein is CASSPAGALSSYEQYV. DNA of the CDR3: TGCGCCAGCAGCCCTGCAGGGGCCCTAAGCTCCTACGAGCAGTACGTC.

V is TRBV7-2 and J is TRBJ2-5; no firm D call. Germline V gene lookup returns CDR1 SGHTA and CDR2 FQGNSA. The CDR3 has 12 amino acids. The ends were cut back, 4 bases at V and 5 bases at J, with 8 bases in the middle. The CDR3 DNA is TGTGCCAGCAGCTCGCTGGGGGAGACCCAGTACTTC. This gives the protein CASSSLGETQYF.

This chain connects TRBV19 to TRBJ1-2, with D possibly TRBD1 on 5 matching bases. V shed 5 bases and J shed 4 bases, with 11 bases lying between them. Germline V gene sequence: CDR1 LNHDA, CDR2 SQIVND (reference sequence). The CDR3 runs to 13 residues. The CDR3 coding sequence is TGTGCCAGTAGTGAGGGGACGGGCTATGGCTACACCTTC. This encodes CASSEGTGYGYTF.

This clone showed up just a few times. The chain employs TRBV11-2 and TRBJ2-6, with 8 bases lining up with TRBD1. CDR3 length: 17 amino acids. The ends lost 1 base at V and 4 bases at J; junction bases unmatched: 6. Per germline, CDR1 SGHAT and CDR2 FQNNGV. This chain's CDR3 is CASSLARGQAGANVLTF. The CDR3 DNA follows: TGTGCCAGCAGCTTAGCGAGGGGACAGGCCGGGGCCAACGTCCTGACTTTC.

The V gene is TRBV4-2, the J gene TRBJ2-1; TRBD1 agrees at 8 bases. CDR3 length: 17 residues. Trimming took 4 bases from V and 4 from J; bases not matched to a gene: 12. The V gene's germline CDR1 is LGHNA and CDR2 YNFKEQ. In DNA form, the CDR3 reads TGTGCCAGCAGCCGCGGACAGGGTATAAGAGGGTACAATGAGCAGTTCTTC. This codes for CASSRGQGIRGYNEQFF.